This T cell receptor beta chain was identified in a study of blood T cell repertoires in COVID-19. In the study overall: Samples taken during acute and convalescent COVID-19 were collected in the United States, Italy and Spain.

In the original analysis: Amplified reference gene primers provided the basis for estimating nucleated cell counts. Clones were read by immunoSEQ multiplex PCR, and TCRdb kept only the in-frame ones, dropping some. That table gives V, J and clone size, and the DNA gave D and trimming. This sample yields around 250,000 clones, of which around four fifths are seen a single time; around 4.1% belongs to the top ten. The V end was cut by 2 bases, the J end by 15 bases, with 14 bases between. This CDR3 region has 12 residues. Germline CDR1 and CDR2: MGHDK and SYGVNS. Participants spanned ages about 18 to 90 years and resided in about two dozen US areas. Assignment of participants to cohorts was predicated upon participant-reported clinical history.

The J gene is TRBJ2-1, the V gene TRBV25-1; D ambiguous. The TCR comes from a young man with acute COVID-19. The sequencing input was PBMCs or T cells enriched from blood (not recorded which). This CDR3 reads CASSELKRPLFF. In DNA, the CDR3 is TGTGCCAGCAGTGAACTAAAGCGCCCGCTGTTCTTC.